The present entry profiles one T cell receptor (beta chain) with its context. The sequenced cases were selected for having the highest brain T cell transcript signatures. At least one anti-epileptic drug was given before surgery. This specimen belongs to a study of brain T cells in children with intractable seizures. Clones were sequenced by immunoSEQ multiplex PCR, and TCRdb holds only the in-frame ones, with some missing. The table has roughly 69,000 clones, about 96% seen once. This CDR3 has 14 amino acids. Trimming at V came to 0 bases and at J to 4 bases, leaving 0 bases not matched to a gene. Germline lookup yields CDR1 SGHRS and CDR2 YFSETQ.

The TCR sequence derives from a boy in the first two years of life with focal cortical dysplasia and intractable seizures. V is TRBV5-1 and J is TRBJ1-2, with 10 bases lining up with TRBD1. This material consisted of peripheral blood, taken at surgery. CDR3: CASSLGTGGYGYTF. The CDR3 DNA follows: TGCGCCAGCAGCTTGGGGACAGGGGGCTATGGCTACACCTTC.